Shown below are 27 T cell receptor beta chains from a single sample sequenced in a study of blood T cell repertoires in COVID-19. Sequenced by immunoSEQ multiplex PCR; TCRdb stores in-frame clones only, minus some. Among approximately 50,000 clones listed, roughly 84% were seen once. Sample: peripheral blood. The receptors were sampled from a man in his fifties or sixties with active COVID-19.

J is TRBJ2-7 and V is TRBV6-2 or TRBV6-3; a possible D gene is TRBD2 (6 bases). The length of the CDR3 is 14 residues. Trimming took off 2 bases at V and 2 bases at J, with 10 bases between the two ends. Germline V gene lookup returns CDR1 MNHEY and CDR2 SVGEGT. The CDR3, as DNA: TGTGCCAGCAGTTACGTAGCGGAAGCCTACGAGCAGTACTTC. It codes for CASSYVAEAYEQYF.

This clone has a handful of counts. The chain uses TRBV3-1 (or the pseudogene TRBV3-2) and TRBJ1-2; D is possibly TRBD1 (6 bases). Per germline, CDR1 LGHDT and CDR2 YNNKEL (reference sequence). V gave up 7 bases and J gave up 4 bases, with 13 bases separating them. CDR3 size: 13 residues. CDR3 sequence: CASTGAMSYGYTF. Written as DNA, the CDR3 is TGTGCCAGCACAGGGGCTATGAGCTATGGCTACACCTTC.

This clone was seen a few times. The chain has TRBV30 and TRBJ2-1; 10 bases line up with TRBD1. Trimming removed 2 bases from V and 6 bases from J; junction bases left unmatched: 4. Germline V lookup: CDR1 GTSNPN, CDR2 SVGIG (reference sequence). The CDR3 loop spans 14 amino acids. The CDR3 sequence: CAWSSGTGVNEQFF. The CDR3 nucleotides are TGTGCCTGGAGTTCCGGGACAGGGGTCAATGAGCAGTTCTTC.

This rearrangement joins TRBV28 to TRBJ2-7, with 7 bases fitting TRBD1. V shed 6 bases and J 0 bases; nucleotides not matched to a gene: 8. Germline CDR1 and CDR2: MDHEN and SYDVKM. The CDR3 covers 15 residues. The CDR3 sequence is CASSVSGTVSYEQYF. The CDR3 region has the DNA TGTGCCAGCAGCGTATCCGGGACAGTCTCCTACGAGCAGTACTTC.

The chain is built from TRBV2 and TRBJ1-1; TRBD1 might be the D (6 bases). The V gene lost 2 bases and the J gene lost 4 bases, with 8 bases spanning the gap. The CDR3 runs 13 residues. Germline V gene lookup returns CDR1 SNHLY and CDR2 FYNNEI. CDR3 sequence reads: CASSEIGGTEAFF. CDR3 in DNA: TGTGCCAGCAGTGAAATAGGGGGCACTGAAGCTTTCTTT.

The gene calls are TRBV6-6 and TRBJ1-5, with no clear D. The CDR3 sequence is 12 residues long. V was clipped by 11 bases and J by 0 bases, with 8 bases between them. Germline-derived CDR1 and CDR2 are MNHNY and SVGAGI (reference sequence). CDR3 nucleotides: TGTGCCCACCGGGATAGCAATCAGCCCCAGCATTTT. Its protein product is CAHRDSNQPQHF.

The V call is TRBV11-3, the J call TRBJ2-7, with 7 bases matching TRBD1. V shed 4 bases and J 3 bases; nucleotides not matched to a gene: 0. Germline lookup yields CDR1 SGHNT and CDR2 YENEEA. The length of the CDR3 is 12 residues. The CDR3 coding sequence is TGTGCCAGCAGCTGGGACAGCTACGAGCAGTACTTC. Protein: CASSWDSYEQYF.

This chain uses TRBV7-9 with TRBJ1-2, with no clear D. Per germline, CDR1 SEHNR and CDR2 FQNEAQ (reference sequence). V lost 7 bases to trimming and J lost 3 bases, with 12 bases between them. The CDR3 covers 13 residues. The CDR3 spells CASTSIPDYGYTF. CDR3 sequence (DNA): TGTGCCAGCACCTCTATCCCCGACTATGGCTACACCTTC. The entire variable domain, with the rest obtained from reference TRBV7-9 and TRBJ1-2, is as follows: DTGVSQNPRHKITKRGQNVTFRCDPISEHNRLYWYRQTLGQGPEFLTYFQNEAQLEKSRLLSDRFSAERPKGSFSTLEIQRTEQGDSAMYLCASTSIPDYGYTFGSGTRLTVV.

V and J are TRBV10-3 and TRBJ2-1, with 8 nucleotides matching TRBD2. The CDR3 totals 15 residues. Germline lookup yields CDR1 ENHRY and CDR2 SYGVKD. V lost 5 bases, J lost 8 bases, and 11 bases stayed unmatched. CDR3 amino acids: CAISTHRAGADEQFF. In DNA form, the CDR3 reads TGTGCCATCAGTACCCACCGAGCGGGAGCGGATGAGCAGTTCTTC.

This clone was found once. This chain uses TRBV4-3 with TRBJ1-5, with D perhaps matching TRBD1 (6 bases). Trimming took off 1 base at V and 6 bases at J, with 13 bases between the two ends. The CDR3 is made up of 15 amino acids. The germline gives CDR1 LGHNA, CDR2 YSLEER. The CDR3 reads CASSQVRGIGQPQHF. The DNA for the CDR3 is TGCGCCAGCAGCCAAGTCAGGGGTATAGGTCAGCCCCAGCATTTT.

The chain uses TRBV11-2 and TRBJ2-3, with D hard to call. V lost 6 bases and J lost 2, with 9 bases in between. The CDR3 has 13 amino acids. The V gene's germline CDR1 is SGHAT and CDR2 FQNNGV. This chain's CDR3 is CASRFLYTDTQYF. The DNA of the CDR3 is TGTGCCAGCAGATTCTTGTACACAGATACGCAGTATTTT.

J is TRBJ2-3 and V is TRBV11-2; TRBD1 might be the D (5 bases). The CDR3 totals 16 residues. Germline V CDR1 and CDR2: SGHAT, FQNNGV. V lost 5 bases, J lost 6 bases, and 21 bases lay in between. The CDR3 here is CASSRGARRGPDTQYF. In DNA form, the CDR3 reads TGTGCCAGCAGCCGTGGGGCCCGTCGAGGCCCCGATACGCAGTATTTT.

The chain couples TRBV6-5 to TRBJ1-2, with D perhaps TRBD1 (6 bases). Germline-derived CDR1 and CDR2 are MNHEY and SVGAGI. Trimming took off 2 bases at V and 7 bases at J, with 14 bases between the two ends. This CDR3 region has 14 residues. The CDR3 protein is CASSYNRVGAGYTF. CDR3 nucleotide sequence: TGTGCCAGCAGTTACAACAGGGTGGGAGCTGGCTACACCTTC.

This chain uses TRBV2 with TRBJ1-4; 7 nucleotides align to TRBD1. The CDR3 is made up of 15 amino acids. The junction had 9 bases not matched to a gene; V was cut back by 10 bases and J by 1 base. Germline assignment: CDR1 SNHLY and CDR2 FYNNEI. CDR3 sequence (DNA): TGTGCCACCGACAGGGTATGGGAAACTAATGAAAAACTGTTTTTT. Amino acids: CATDRVWETNEKLFF.

The chain carries TRBV9 and TRBJ2-7; no definite D call. The CDR3 covers 12 residues. Germline V lookup: CDR1 SGDLS, CDR2 YYNGEE. Trimming shortened V by 0 bases and J by 2 bases, and 3 bases separated the two germline ends. The CDR3 spells CASSVDTYEQYF. The CDR3 coding sequence is TGTGCCAGCAGCGTAGATACCTACGAGCAGTACTTC.

The chain combines TRBV5-1 with TRBJ2-3; the D gene is possibly TRBD1 (6 bases). V lost 4 bases to trimming and J lost 6 bases, with 12 bases between them. Looked up from germline, CDR1 is SGHRS and CDR2 is YFSETQ. This CDR3 region has 13 residues. The CDR3 coding sequence is TGCGCCAGCAGCAGCACAGGGCCCGATACGCAGTATTTT. Residues: CASSSTGPDTQYF.

The rearrangement links TRBV15 to TRBJ2-1, with 11 nucleotides matching TRBD2. The CDR3 runs to 13 residues. J was trimmed by 2 bases and V by 9 bases; bases with no gene match: 0. CDR1 and CDR2 from the germline V gene are LNHNV and YYDKDF (reference sequence). The DNA of the CDR3 is TGTGCCACTAGCGGGAGGGCCTACAATGAGCAGTTCTTC. It yields the protein CATSGRAYNEQFF.

The J gene is TRBJ1-4, the V gene TRBV19; 9 bases line up with TRBD1. The junction had 12 bases not matched to a gene; V was cut back by 10 bases and J by 0 bases. The germline V gene has CDR1 LNHDA and CDR2 SQIVND (reference sequence). The CDR3 runs to 17 residues. The chain's CDR3 is CATTGRTGAATNEKLFF. CDR3 in DNA: TGTGCCACCACCGGGCGGACAGGGGCCGCAACTAATGAAAAACTGTTTTTT.

CDR3 in DNA: TGTGCCAGTAGTTCGGGACAGGGGCAAGAGACCCAGTACTTC. It specifies CASSSGQGQETQYF. The chain has TRBV19 and TRBJ2-5, with 10 positions matching TRBD1. V dropped 5 bases and J dropped 2; count of bases not matched to a gene: 2. This CDR3 is 14 amino acids long. Germline-derived CDR1 and CDR2 are LNHDA and SQIVND (reference sequence).

This chain connects TRBV28 to TRBJ1-5; 8 bases align to TRBD1. The length of the CDR3 is 15 residues. V dropped 2 bases and J dropped 5; count of bases not matched to a gene: 5. Germline CDR1 MDHEN, CDR2 SYDVKM. This CDR3 is CASSLRSGGHQPQHF. The CDR3 DNA reads as TGTGCCAGCAGTTTACGGTCAGGGGGCCATCAGCCCCAGCATTTT.

V is TRBV5-1 and J is TRBJ2-7, with a possible D match to TRBD2 (6 bases). CDR3 length: 16 amino acids. Germline CDR1 reads SGHRS; CDR2 reads YFSETQ. Trimming cost V 4 bases and J 3 bases, with 20 bases left between them. The CDR3 loop is CASSQGFLRGGYEQYF. CDR3 sequence (DNA): TGCGCCAGCAGCCAGGGATTCCTGCGGGGTGGCTACGAGCAGTACTTC.

This rearrangement joins TRBV24-1 to TRBJ1-1, with D perhaps matching TRBD1 (6 bases). The germline gives CDR1 KGHDR, CDR2 SFDVKD. The CDR3 length is 15 residues. The V end was cut by 3 bases, the J end by 0 bases, with 10 bases between. For the CDR3, the DNA is TGTGCCACCAGTGATCCTGGGACATTGAACACTGAAGCTTTCTTT. It encodes CATSDPGTLNTEAFF.

The V call is TRBV24-1, the J call TRBJ1-1, with 8 nucleotides matching TRBD1. This CDR3 is built from 13 residues. V shed 10 bases and J 1 base; nucleotides not matched to a gene: 4. Germline assignment: CDR1 KGHDR and CDR2 SFDVKD. CDR3 loop: CATRGTGNTEAFF. Here the CDR3 DNA reads TGTGCCACTAGGGGGACAGGGAACACTGAAGCTTTCTTT.

This rearrangement joins TRBV7-9 to TRBJ2-5; 7 bases match TRBD2. The CDR3 length is 15 residues. With 4 bases clipped from V and 2 bases from J, the junction kept 7 bases outside the gene matches. The germline V gene has CDR1 SEHNR and CDR2 FQNEAQ (reference sequence). DNA for the CDR3: TGTGCCAGCAGCTCCCCTGAAGCGGGGCAAGAGACCCAGTACTTC. Translating gives CASSSPEAGQETQYF. Full variable domain (missing parts from reference TRBV7-9 and TRBJ2-5): DTGVSQNPRHKITKRGQNVTFRCDPISEHNRLYWYRQTLGQGPEFLTYFQNEAQLEKSRLLSDRFSAERPKGSFSTLEIQRTEQGDSAMYLCASSSPEAGQETQYFGPGTRLLVL.

The chain has TRBV15 and TRBJ2-5, with D possibly matching TRBD1 (5 bases). The CDR3 contains 13 residues. V lost 2 bases to trimming and J lost 3 bases, with 7 bases between them. Germline lookup yields CDR1 LNHNV and CDR2 YYDKDF (reference sequence). The CDR3 sequence: CATSRRQKETQYF. The DNA of the CDR3 is TGTGCCACCAGCAGAAGACAGAAAGAGACCCAGTACTTC.

The chain joins TRBV3-1 (or the pseudogene TRBV3-2) to TRBJ2-1, with TRBD2 identical over 8 bases. This CDR3 comprises 19 residues. V shed 2 bases, J shed 4 bases, and the junction held 16 bases outside the gene matches. CDR1 LGHDT and CDR2 YNNKEL come from the germline V gene (reference sequence). The CDR3 DNA reads as TGTGCCAGCAGCCAATGGTTACTGGGAGGCGGGAGGTCGTACAATGAGCAGTTCTTC. It specifies CASSQWLLGGGRSYNEQFF.

The V and J genes are TRBV7-9 and TRBJ2-1; a weak D match, TRBD1 (6 bases). Germline CDR1 SEHNR, CDR2 FQNEAQ (reference sequence). Trimming took 3 bases from V and 4 from J, leaving 10 bases between them. This CDR3 is built from 14 residues. DNA of the CDR3: TGTGCCAGCAGCTTGGTACAGGGTTACAATGAGCAGTTCTTC. Translated: CASSLVQGYNEQFF.